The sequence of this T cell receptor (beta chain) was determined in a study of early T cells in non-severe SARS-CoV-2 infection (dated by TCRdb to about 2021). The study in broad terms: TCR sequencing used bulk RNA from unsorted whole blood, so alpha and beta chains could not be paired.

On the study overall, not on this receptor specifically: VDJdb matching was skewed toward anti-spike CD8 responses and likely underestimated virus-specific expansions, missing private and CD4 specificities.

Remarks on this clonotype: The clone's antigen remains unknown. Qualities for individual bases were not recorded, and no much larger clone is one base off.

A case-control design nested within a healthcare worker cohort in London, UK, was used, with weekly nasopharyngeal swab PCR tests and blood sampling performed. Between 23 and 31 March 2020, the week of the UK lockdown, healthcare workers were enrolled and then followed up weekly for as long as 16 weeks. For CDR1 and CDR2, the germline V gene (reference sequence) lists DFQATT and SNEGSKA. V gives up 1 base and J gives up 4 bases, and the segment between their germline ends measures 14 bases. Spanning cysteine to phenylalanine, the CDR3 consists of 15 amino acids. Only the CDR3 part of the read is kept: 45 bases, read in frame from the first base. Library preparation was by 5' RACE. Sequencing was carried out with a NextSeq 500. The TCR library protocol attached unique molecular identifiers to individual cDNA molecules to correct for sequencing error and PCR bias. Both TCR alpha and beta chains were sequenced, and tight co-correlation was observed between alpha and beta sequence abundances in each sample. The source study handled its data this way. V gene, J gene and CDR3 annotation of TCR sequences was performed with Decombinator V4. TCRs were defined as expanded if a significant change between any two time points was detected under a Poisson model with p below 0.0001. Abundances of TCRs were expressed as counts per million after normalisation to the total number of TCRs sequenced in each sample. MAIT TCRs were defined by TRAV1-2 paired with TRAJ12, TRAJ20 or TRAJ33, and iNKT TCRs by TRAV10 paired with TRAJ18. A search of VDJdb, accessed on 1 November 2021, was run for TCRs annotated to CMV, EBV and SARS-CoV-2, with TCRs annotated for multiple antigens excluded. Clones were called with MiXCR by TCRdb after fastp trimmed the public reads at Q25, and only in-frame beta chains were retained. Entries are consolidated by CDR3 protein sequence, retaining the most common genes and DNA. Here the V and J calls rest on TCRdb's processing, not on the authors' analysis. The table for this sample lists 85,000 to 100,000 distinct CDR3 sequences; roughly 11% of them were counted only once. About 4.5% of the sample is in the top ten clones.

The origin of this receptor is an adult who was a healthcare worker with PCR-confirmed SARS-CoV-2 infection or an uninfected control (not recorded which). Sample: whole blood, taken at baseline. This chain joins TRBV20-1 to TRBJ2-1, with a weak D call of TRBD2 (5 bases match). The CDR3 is CSARAQGGGYNEQFF. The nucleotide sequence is TGCAGTGCTAGAGCCCAAGGAGGAGGATACAATGAGCAGTTCTTC.